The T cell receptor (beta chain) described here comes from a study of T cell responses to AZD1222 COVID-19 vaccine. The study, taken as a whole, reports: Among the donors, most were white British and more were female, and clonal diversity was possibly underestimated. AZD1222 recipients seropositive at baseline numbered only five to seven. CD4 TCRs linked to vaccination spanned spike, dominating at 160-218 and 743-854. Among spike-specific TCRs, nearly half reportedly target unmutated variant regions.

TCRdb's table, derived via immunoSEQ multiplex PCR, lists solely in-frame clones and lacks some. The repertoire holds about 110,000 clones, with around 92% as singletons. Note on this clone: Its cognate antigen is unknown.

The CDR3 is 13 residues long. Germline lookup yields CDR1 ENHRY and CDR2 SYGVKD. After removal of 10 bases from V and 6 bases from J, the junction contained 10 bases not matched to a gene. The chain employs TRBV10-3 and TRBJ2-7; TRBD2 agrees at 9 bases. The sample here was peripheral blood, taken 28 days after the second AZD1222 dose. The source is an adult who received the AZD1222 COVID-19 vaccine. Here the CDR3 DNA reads TGTGCCACGCTCGGGACTAGCTTAACCGAGCAGTACTTC. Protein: CATLGTSLTEQYF.